The rows below give T cell receptor beta chains drawn from one sample of a study of shared clonotypes between healthy human individuals. Only in-frame clones appear in the TCRdb table, and some are missing; sequencing was by immunoSEQ multiplex PCR. The table lists over a million clones, more than 95% of them singletons. The sample was naive CD4+ T cells sorted from blood. The source of these receptors is a young man in good health. Each CDR3 is given with its conserved first and last residue.

>TRBV27
CASSPVSGGRQTQYF
>TRBV28
CASTGTEAFF
>TRBV19
CASSIVAVLSTDTQYF
>TRBV25-1
CASSEWATNEKLFF
>TRBV6-5
CASSQQNEQYF
>TRBV6-1
CASSVAQGFFTDTQYF
>TRBV6-5
CASSSGGPSYNEQFF
>TRBV27
CASRPRIGGTDTQYF
>TRBV5-5
CASSLKQGNYGYTF
>TRBV2
CASSFETFSYNEQFF
>TRBV28
CASRTSHGPKGASHSMNTEAFF
>TRBV9
CASSVVSGAAQYF
>TRBV6-5
CASKNSPDTYEQYF
>TRBV28
CASSLGGYEQYF
>TRBV11-2
CASSLVGSTYEQYF
>TRBV9
CASSPDRVMQETQYF
>TRBV30
CAWSVGTDTQYF
>TRBV27
CASRTGEGYNEKLFF
>TRBV7-2
CASSPPSGRQETQYF
>TRBV28
CASSGFPGPFYEQYF
>TRBV5-4
CASSQDNRVGQFF
>TRBV7-2
CASLTGVGDTQYF
>TRBV7-9
CASSSTGQTYEQFF
>TRBV14
CASSHGQGGYGYTF
>TRBV5-1
CASSDIAGGNEQFF
>TRBV4-2
CASSPKESSFPTGSYNEQFF
>TRBV11-1
CASSHSVAAWGTYEQYF
>TRBV30
CAWSGGRAQPQHF
>TRBV18
CASSQQGAGELFF
>TRBV27
CASSFGQTYEQYF
>TRBV29-1
CSVWPGGSQETQYF
>TRBV18
CASSPLGPAGTGGVYEQYF
>TRBV28
CASSRRDRPIYEQYF
>TRBV7-9
CASSPRGAGNEQFF
>TRBV18
CASSPTGSGNTEAFF
>TRBV5-1
CASSLALAGSQTQYF
>TRBV10-3
CASARSGTGQTGELFF
>TRBV7-2
CASSLGQGGIYEKLFF
>TRBV6-1
CASRPQGTRTDTQYF
>TRBV4-1
CASSQVPGTSGSLYEQYF
>TRBV19
CASSIMGSGGNEQFF
>TRBV5-1
CASSLAGLNSYNEQFF
>TRBV2
CASTPDRGLGYGYTF
>TRBV11-2
CASSPGTALRYTF